The 8 T cell receptor beta chains presented below share a single source sample, sequenced in a study of blood T cell repertoires in COVID-19. Measured with immunoSEQ multiplex PCR; TCRdb has only the in-frame clones, and not every one. The table records about 130,000 clones, 65% to 90% of them present only once. The sequenced sample consisted of peripheral blood. The source is a woman older than 75 with acute or convalescent COVID-19.

J is TRBJ1-1 and V is TRBV5-1; D is perhaps TRBD1 (6 bases). Deletions cut 5 bases from V and 4 bases from J, with 18 bases between. The length of the CDR3 is 15 residues. Germline loops: CDR1 SGHRS, CDR2 YFSETQ. The CDR3 nucleotides are TGCGCCAGCAGTGATCCGGGACAAAGGACCACTGAAGCTTTCTTT. Protein sequence: CASSDPGQRTTEAFF.

This sequence joins TRBV6-5 and TRBJ2-7; a weak D match, TRBD2 (6 bases). The CDR3 has 16 amino acids. Germline CDR1 reads MNHEY; CDR2 reads SVGAGI. V was cut by 2 bases and J by 2 bases, with 16 bases left in between. CDR3 DNA sequence: TGTGCCAGCAGTTACGGTGGGGGGAGCAAGGCCTACGAGCAGTACTTC. Its protein product is CASSYGGGSKAYEQYF.

This clone came up a few times. V gene TRBV10-3 combines with J gene TRBJ1-1; the D gene is possibly TRBD1 (6 bases). The CDR3 extends over 12 amino acids. Germline assignment: CDR1 ENHRY and CDR2 SYGVKD. The ends were cut back, 9 bases at V and 7 bases at J, with 15 bases in the middle. The CDR3 nucleotides are TGTGCCATACAGGGTTTATTAGGTGAAGCTTTCTTT. This translates into CAIQGLLGEAFF.

V is TRBV2 and J is TRBJ1-5; D gene unclear. Germline V CDR1 and CDR2: SNHLY, FYNNEI. The CDR3 spans 15 residues. V lost 6 bases, J lost 7 bases, and 19 bases lay in between. CDR3 amino acids: CASRGAAGLGQPQHF. The CDR3 DNA is TGTGCCAGCAGGGGAGCGGCGGGGTTAGGACAGCCCCAGCATTTT.

The chain recombines TRBV28 with TRBJ2-3; D possibly corresponds to TRBD1 (6 bases). CDR3 length equals 18 residues. V was pared by 4 bases and J by 2 bases, with 22 bases between. Germline V gene sequence: CDR1 MDHEN, CDR2 SYDVKM. DNA of the CDR3: TGTGCCAGCAGTTCAGCCCCGGACAGCCTTTTTTCCACAGATACGCAGTATTTT. Amino acids: CASSSAPDSLFSTDTQYF.

V and J are TRBV28 and TRBJ1-1, with D possibly being TRBD1 (5 bases). Trimming removed 4 bases from V and 3 bases from J, with 15 bases in between. The germline V gene encodes CDR1 MDHEN and CDR2 SYDVKM. The CDR3 is made up of 15 amino acids. This chain's CDR3 is CASSSGGRRDTEAFF. The CDR3 coding sequence is TGTGCCAGCAGTTCGGGGGGGAGAAGGGACACTGAAGCTTTCTTT.

This clone has only a few counts. V gene TRBV5-1 combines with J gene TRBJ1-1; D is unclear. The germline gives CDR1 SGHRS, CDR2 YFSETQ. Deletions cut 3 bases from V and 1 base from J, with 10 bases between. The CDR3 is 14 amino acids. CDR3 nucleotides: TGCGCCAGCAGCTATCAGTCGGGGAACACTGAAGCTTTCTTT. Protein: CASSYQSGNTEAFF.

The chain is built from TRBV7-2 and TRBJ1-1, with no clear D. The CDR3 contains 15 residues. Trimming left V 0 bases short and J 3 bases short, with 11 bases between. Germline assignment: CDR1 SGHTA and CDR2 FQGNSA. This chain's CDR3 is CASSLAGFGDTEAFF. CDR3 coding DNA: TGTGCCAGCAGCTTAGCAGGGTTCGGGGACACTGAAGCTTTCTTT.